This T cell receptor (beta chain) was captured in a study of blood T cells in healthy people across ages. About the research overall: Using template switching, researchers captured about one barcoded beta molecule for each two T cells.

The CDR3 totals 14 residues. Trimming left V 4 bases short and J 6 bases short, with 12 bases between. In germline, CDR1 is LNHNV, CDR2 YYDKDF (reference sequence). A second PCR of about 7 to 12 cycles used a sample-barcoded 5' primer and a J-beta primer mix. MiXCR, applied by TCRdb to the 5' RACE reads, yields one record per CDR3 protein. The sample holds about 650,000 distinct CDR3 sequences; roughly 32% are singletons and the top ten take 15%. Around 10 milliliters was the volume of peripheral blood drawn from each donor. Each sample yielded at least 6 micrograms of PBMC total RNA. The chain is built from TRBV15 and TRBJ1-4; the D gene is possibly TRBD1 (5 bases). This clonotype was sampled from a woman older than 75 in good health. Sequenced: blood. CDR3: CATSTRTTDEKLFF. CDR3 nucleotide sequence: TGTGCCACCAGCACTCGGACAACGGATGAAAAACTGTTTTTT.